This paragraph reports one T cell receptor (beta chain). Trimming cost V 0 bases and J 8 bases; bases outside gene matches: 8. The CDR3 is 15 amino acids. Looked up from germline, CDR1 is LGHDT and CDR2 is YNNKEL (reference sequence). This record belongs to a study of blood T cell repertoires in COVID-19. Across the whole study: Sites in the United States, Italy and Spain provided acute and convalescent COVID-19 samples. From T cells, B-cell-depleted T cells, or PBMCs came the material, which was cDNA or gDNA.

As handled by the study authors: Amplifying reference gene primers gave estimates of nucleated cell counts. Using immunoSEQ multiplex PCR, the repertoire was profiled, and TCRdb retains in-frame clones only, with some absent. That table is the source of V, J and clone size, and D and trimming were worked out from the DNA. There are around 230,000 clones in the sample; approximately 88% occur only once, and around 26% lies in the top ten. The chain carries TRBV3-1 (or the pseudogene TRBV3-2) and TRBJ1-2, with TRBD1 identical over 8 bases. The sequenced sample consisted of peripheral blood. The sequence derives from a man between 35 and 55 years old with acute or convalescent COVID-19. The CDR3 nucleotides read TGTGCCAGCAGCCAAGAGGCGACAGGGGTCTACGGCTACACCTTC. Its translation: CASSQEATGVYGYTF.